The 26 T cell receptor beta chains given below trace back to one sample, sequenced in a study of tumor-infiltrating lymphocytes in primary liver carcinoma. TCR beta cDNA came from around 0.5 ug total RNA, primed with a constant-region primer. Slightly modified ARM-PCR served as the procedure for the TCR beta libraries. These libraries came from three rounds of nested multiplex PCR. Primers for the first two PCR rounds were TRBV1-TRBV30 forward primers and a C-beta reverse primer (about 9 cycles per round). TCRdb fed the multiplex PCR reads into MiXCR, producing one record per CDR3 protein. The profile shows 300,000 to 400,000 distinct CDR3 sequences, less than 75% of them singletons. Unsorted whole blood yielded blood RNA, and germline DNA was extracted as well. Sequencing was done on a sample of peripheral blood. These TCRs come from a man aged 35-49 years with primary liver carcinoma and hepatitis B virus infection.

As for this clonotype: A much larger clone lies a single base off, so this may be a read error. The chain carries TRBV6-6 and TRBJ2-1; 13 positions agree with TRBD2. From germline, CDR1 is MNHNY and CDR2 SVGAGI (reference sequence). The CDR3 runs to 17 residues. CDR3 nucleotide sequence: TGTGCCAGCAGTTACCTAGGACTAGCGGGAGCCACGAATGAGCTGTTCTTC. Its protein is CASSYLGLAGATNELFF.

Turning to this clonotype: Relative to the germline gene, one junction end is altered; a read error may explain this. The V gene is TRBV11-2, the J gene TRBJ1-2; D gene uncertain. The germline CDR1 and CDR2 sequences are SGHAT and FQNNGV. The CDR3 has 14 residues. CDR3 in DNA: TGTGCCTGCAGCTTAGGTCGGGGTGACTATGGCTACACCTTC. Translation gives CACSLGRGDYGYTF.

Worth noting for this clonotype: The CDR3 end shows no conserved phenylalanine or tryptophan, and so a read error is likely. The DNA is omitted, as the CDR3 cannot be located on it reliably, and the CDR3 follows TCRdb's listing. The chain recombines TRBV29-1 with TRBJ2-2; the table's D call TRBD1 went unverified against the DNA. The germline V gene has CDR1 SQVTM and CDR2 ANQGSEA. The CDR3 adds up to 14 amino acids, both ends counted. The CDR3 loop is CSVGQGSNTGELFS.

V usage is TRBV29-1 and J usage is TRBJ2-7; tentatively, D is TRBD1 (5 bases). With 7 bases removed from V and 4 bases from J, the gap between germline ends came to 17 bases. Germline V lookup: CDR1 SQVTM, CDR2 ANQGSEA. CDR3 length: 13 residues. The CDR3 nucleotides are TGCAGCGCAAGCATGGGGCGCGAATACGAGCAGTACTTC. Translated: CSASMGREYEQYF.

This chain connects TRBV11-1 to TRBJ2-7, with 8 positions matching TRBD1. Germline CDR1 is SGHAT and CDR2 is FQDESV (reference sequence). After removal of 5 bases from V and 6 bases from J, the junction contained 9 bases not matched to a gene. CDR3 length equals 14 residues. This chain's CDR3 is CASSLLGQVCEQYF. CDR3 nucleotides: TGTGCCAGCAGCCTCCTGGGACAGGTCTGCGAGCAGTACTTC.

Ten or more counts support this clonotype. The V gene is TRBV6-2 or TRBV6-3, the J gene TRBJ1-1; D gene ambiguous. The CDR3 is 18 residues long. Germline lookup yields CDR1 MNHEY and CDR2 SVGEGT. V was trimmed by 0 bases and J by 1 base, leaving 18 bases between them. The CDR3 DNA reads TGTGCCAGCAGTTACTCAATAACCTACTCGAGGCAGAACACTGAAGCTTTCTTT. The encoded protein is CASSYSITYSRQNTEAFF.

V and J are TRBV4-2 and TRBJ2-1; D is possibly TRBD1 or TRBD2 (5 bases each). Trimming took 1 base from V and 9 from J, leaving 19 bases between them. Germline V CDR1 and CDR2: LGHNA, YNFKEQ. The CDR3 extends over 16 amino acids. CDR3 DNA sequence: TGTGCCAGCAGCCAAGGGTTGCTAGTGGGGACGGGTGAGCAGTTCTTC. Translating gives CASSQGLLVGTGEQFF.

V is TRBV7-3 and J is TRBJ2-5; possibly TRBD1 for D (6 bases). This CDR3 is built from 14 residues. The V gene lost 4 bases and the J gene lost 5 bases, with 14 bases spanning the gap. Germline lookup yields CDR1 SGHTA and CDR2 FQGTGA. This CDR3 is CASSSNGGTETQYF. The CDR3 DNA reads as TGTGCCAGCAGCTCAAATGGGGGCACGGAGACCCAGTACTTC.

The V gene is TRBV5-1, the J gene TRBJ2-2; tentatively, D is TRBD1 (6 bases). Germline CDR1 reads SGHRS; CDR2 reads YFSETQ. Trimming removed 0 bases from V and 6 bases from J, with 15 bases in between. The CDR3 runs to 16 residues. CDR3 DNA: TGCGCCAGCAGCTTGGTCGGTCAGGGGATGGCCGGGGAGCTGTTTTTT. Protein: CASSLVGQGMAGELFF.

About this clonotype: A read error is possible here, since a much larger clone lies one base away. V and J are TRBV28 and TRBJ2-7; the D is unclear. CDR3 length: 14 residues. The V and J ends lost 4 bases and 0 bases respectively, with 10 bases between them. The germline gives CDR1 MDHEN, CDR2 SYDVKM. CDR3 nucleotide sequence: TGTGCCAGCAGTTCTGGCGCGAGCTCCTACGAGCAGTACTTC. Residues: CASSSGASSYEQYF.

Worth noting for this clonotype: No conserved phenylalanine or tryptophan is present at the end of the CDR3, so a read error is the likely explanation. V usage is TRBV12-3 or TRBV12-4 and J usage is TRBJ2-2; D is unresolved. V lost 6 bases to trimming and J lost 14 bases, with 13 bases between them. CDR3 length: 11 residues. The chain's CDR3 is CASSFARRLFS. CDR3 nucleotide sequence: TGTGCCAGCAGCTTCGCTAGGAGACTGTTTTCT.

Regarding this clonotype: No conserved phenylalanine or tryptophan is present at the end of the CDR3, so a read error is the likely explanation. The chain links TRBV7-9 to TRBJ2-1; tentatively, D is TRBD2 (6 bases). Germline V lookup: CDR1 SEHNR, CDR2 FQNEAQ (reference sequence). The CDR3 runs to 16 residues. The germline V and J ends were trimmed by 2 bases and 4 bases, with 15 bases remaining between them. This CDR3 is CASSLKASEIYNEQFL. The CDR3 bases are TGTGCCAGCAGCTTAAAGGCTAGCGAGATATACAATGAGCAGTTCCTC.

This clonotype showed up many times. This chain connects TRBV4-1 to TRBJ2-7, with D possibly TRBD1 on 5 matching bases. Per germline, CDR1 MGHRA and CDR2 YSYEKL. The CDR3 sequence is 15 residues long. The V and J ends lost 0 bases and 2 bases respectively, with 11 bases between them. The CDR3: CASSQDQEGAYEQYF. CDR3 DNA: TGCGCCAGCAGCCAAGACCAGGAAGGGGCCTACGAGCAGTACTTC.

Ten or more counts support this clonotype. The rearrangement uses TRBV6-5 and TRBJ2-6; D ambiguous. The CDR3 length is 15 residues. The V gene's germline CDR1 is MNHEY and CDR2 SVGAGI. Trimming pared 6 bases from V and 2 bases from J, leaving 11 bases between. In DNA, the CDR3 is TGTGCCAGCAGCCCAAGGGTGGCTGGGGCCAACGTCCTGACTTTC. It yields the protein CASSPRVAGANVLTF.

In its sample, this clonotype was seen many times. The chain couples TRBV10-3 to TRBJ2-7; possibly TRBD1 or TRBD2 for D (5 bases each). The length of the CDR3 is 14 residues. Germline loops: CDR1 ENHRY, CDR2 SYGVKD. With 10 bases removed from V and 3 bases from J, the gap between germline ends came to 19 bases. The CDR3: CATQPGTLIYEQYF. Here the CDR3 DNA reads TGTGCCACCCAGCCCGGGACGCTGATCTACGAGCAGTACTTC.

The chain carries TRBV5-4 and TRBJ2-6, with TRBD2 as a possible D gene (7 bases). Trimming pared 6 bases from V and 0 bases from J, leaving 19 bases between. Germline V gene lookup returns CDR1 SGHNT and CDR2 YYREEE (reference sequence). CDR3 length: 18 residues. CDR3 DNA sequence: TGTGCCAGCAAATCGGGGGGCGTATGCGCCTCTGGGGCCAACGTCCTGACTTTC. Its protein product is CASKSGGVCASGANVLTF.

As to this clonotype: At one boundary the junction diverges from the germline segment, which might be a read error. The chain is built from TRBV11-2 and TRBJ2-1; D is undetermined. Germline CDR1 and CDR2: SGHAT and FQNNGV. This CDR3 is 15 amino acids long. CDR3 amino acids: CASSLTAHGYNEQLF. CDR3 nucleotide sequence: TGTGCCAGCAGCTTAACCGCGCACGGATACAATGAGCAGCTCTTC.

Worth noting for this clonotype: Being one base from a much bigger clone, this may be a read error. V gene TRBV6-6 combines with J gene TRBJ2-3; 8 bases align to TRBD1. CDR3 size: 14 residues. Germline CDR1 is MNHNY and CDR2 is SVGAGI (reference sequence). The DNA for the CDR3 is TGTGCCAGCAGTTACCCGGGACAGGTAGATACGCTGTATTTT. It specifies CASSYPGQVDTLYF.

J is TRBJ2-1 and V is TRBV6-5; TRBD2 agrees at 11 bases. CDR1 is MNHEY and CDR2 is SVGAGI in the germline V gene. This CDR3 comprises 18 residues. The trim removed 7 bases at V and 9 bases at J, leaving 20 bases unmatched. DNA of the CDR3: TGTGCCAGCATACCAGCCCGCGGGACTAGCGGAAGAGGGGGTGAGCAGTTCTTC. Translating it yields CASIPARGTSGRGGEQFF.

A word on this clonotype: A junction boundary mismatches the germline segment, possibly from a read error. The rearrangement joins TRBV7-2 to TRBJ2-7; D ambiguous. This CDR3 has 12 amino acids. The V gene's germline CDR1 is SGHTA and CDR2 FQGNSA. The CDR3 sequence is CAISLVSYEQYF. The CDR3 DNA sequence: TGTGCCATCAGCTTAGTTTCCTACGAGCAGTACTTC.

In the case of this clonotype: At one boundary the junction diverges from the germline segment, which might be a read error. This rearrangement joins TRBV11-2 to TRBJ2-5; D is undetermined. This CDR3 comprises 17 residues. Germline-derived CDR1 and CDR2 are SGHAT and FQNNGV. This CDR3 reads CAGSLDLFKVEAETQYF. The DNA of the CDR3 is TGTGCCGGCAGCTTAGATCTTTTTAAAGTTGAGGCCGAGACCCAGTACTTC.

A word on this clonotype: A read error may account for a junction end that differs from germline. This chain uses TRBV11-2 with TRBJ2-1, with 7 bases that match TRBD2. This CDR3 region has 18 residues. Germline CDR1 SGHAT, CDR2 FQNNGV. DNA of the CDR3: TGTGCTAGCAGCTTAGATTCGGTCGGATTGGGGGACTACAGTGAGCAGTTCTTC. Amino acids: CASSLDSVGLGDYSEQFF.

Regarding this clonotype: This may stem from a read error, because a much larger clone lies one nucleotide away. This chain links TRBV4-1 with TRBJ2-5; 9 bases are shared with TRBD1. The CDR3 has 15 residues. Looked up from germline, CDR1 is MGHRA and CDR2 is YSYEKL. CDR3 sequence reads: CASSQGGQGQEIQYF. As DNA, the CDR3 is TGCGCCAGCAGCCAAGGGGGACAGGGTCAAGAGATCCAGTACTTC.

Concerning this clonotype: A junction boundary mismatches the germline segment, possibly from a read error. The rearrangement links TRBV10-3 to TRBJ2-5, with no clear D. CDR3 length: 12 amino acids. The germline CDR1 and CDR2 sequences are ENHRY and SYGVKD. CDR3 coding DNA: TGTGCCACCAGTGAAGCCGGGCAAGAGCAATATTTC. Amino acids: CATSEAGQEQYF.

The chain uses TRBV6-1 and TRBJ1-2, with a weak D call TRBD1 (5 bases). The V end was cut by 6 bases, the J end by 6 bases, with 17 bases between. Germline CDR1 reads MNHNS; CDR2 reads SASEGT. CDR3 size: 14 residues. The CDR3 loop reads CASRKAWGDNGYTF. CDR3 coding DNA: TGTGCCAGCAGGAAGGCTTGGGGGGATAATGGCTACACCTTC.

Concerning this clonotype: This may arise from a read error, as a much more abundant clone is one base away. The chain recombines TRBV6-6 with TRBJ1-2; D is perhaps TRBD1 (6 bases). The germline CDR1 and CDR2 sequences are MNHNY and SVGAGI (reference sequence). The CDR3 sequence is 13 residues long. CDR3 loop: CTSSYRDGYGYTF. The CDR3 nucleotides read TGTACCAGCAGTTACAGGGACGGCTATGGCTACACCTTC.